This is a list of T cell receptor beta chains from one sample in a study of blood T cell repertoires in COVID-19. Data came from immunoSEQ multiplex PCR; TCRdb stores just in-frame clones and leaves some out. The sample records 140,000 to 150,000 clones, roughly 89% being singletons. The sequenced material came from peripheral blood. All receptors derive from a man between 60 and 70 years old with active or convalescent COVID-19. Each CDR3 is given with its conserved first and last residue. The order of the fields is clone size, V gene, J gene, D gene, CDR3 protein, CDR3 DNA. A D gene is named only where the DNA matches it firmly. Part of the rows lack a size; the others show once, few, many or a class for expanded clones.

>once|TRBV9|TRBJ1-2|TRBD1
CASSVGQGHYGYTF
TGTGCCAGCAGCGTTGGACAGGGACACTATGGCTACACCTTC
>.|TRBV5-3|TRBJ2-1|TRBD2
CARSPWTSKFEQFF
TGTGCCAGAAGCCCCTGGACTAGCAAGTTTGAGCAGTTCTTC
>few|TRBV25-1|TRBJ2-7|.
CASSDPAGSTYYEQYF
TGTGCCAGCAGTGACCCCGCAGGGTCCACCTATTACGAGCAGTACTTC
>once|TRBV7-2|TRBJ2-3|.
CASSLRGGASTDTQYF
TGTGCCAGCAGCTTACGAGGTGGAGCTAGCACAGATACGCAGTATTTT
>.|TRBV30|TRBJ1-2|.
CAWSGTRSYGYTF
TGTGCCTGGAGTGGAACGAGGAGCTATGGCTACACCTTC
>.|TRBV7-2|TRBJ1-4|TRBD1
CASSYRTGAEKLFF
TGTGCCAGCAGCTACAGGACAGGGGCTGAAAAACTGTTTTTT
>.|TRBV9|TRBJ1-4|.
CASSAAMGGPLGEKLFF
TGTGCCAGCAGCGCAGCCATGGGGGGTCCTTTAGGGGAAAAACTGTTTTTT
>few|TRBV15|TRBJ1-2|.
CATSRDLDSSYGYTF
TGTGCCACCAGCAGAGATCTTGACAGTTCGTATGGCTACACCTTC
>.|TRBV5-1|TRBJ1-1|.
CASSPGWGDTEAFF
TGCGCCAGCAGCCCGGGTTGGGGAGACACTGAAGCTTTCTTT
>.|TRBV18|TRBJ2-6|.
CASSPSLSGANVLTF
TGTGCCAGCTCACCTTCCCTCTCTGGGGCCAACGTCCTGACTTTC
>.|TRBV6-2/TRBV6-3|TRBJ2-1|.
CASSSTFKNEQFF
TGTGCCAGCAGTTCCACATTTAAGAATGAGCAGTTCTTC
>.|TRBV24-1|TRBJ2-2|TRBD1
CATSDPGQGNTGELFF
TGTGCCACCAGTGATCCAGGACAGGGCAACACCGGGGAGCTGTTTTTT
>.|TRBV7-6|TRBJ1-1|TRBD1
CASSSGTGLNTEAFF
TGTGCCAGCAGCTCCGGGACAGGGCTGAACACTGAAGCTTTCTTT
>.|TRBV20-1|TRBJ2-7|TRBD2
CSVGLAGHF
TGCAGTGTGGGACTAGCGGGCCACTTC
>.|TRBV3-1/TRBV3-2|TRBJ2-1|TRBD1
CASGRGTAYYNEQFF
TGTGCCAGCGGGAGAGGGACAGCTTATTACAATGAGCAGTTCTTC
>once|TRBV6-4|TRBJ2-1|.
CASSDSPGNEQFF
TGTGCCAGCAGTGACTCCCCCGGCAATGAGCAGTTCTTC
>.|TRBV7-8|TRBJ2-3|TRBD2
CASSLGGWDYCYF
TGTGCCAGCAGCTTAGGAGGTTGGGACTATTGCTATTTT
>.|TRBV5-1|TRBJ1-4|.
CASSSPYNEKLFF
TGCGCCAGCAGCTCCCCCTACAATGAAAAACTGTTTTTT
>.|TRBV12-3/TRBV12-4|TRBJ1-6|.
CASRRRGYSPLHF
TGTGCCAGCAGACGGCGAGGGTATTCACCCCTCCACTTT
>.|TRBV5-1|TRBJ2-1|.
CASSSGQISYNEQFF
TGCGCCAGCAGCAGCGGACAGATATCTTACAATGAGCAGTTCTTC
>.|TRBV7-2|TRBJ1-2|.
CASSLAGLNYGYTF
TGTGCCAGCAGCTTAGCCGGTCTCAACTATGGCTACACCTTC
>.|TRBV28|TRBJ1-1|.
CASSLLVENTEAFF
TGTGCCAGCAGTTTACTAGTCGAGAACACTGAAGCTTTCTTT
>few|TRBV14|TRBJ1-5|.
CASSQEEEGTGTSNQPQHF
TGTGCCAGCAGCCAAGAGGAAGAAGGAACAGGGACGAGCAATCAGCCCCAGCATTTT
>.|TRBV2|TRBJ1-1|.
CASSTGDTEAFF
TGTGCCAGCAGTACGGGTGACACTGAAGCTTTCTTT
>.|TRBV13|TRBJ2-5|.
CASSWGARMGGETQYF
TGTGCCAGCAGCTGGGGTGCACGGATGGGGGGAGAGACCCAGTACTTC
>.|TRBV5-1|TRBJ2-7|TRBD2
CASSPWPSGENYEQYF
TGCGCCAGCAGCCCATGGCCTAGCGGGGAAAATTACGAGCAGTACTTC
>few|TRBV28|TRBJ1-2|.
CASSRQDYGYTF
TGTGCCAGCAGCCGACAGGATTATGGCTACACCTTC
>.|TRBV6-5|TRBJ2-1|TRBD2
CASSSLAGVYNEQFF
TGTGCCAGCAGTTCTCTAGCGGGAGTGTACAATGAGCAGTTCTTC
>.|TRBV4-1|TRBJ1-5|.
CASSQESGEPQHF
TGCGCCAGCAGCCAAGAGTCCGGGGAGCCCCAGCATTTT
>once|TRBV6-6|TRBJ2-1|.
CASTLYNEQFF
TGTGCCAGCACACTCTACAATGAGCAGTTCTTC
>.|TRBV27|TRBJ1-2|.
CASSSVQANYGYTF
TGTGCCAGCAGTTCAGTTCAGGCCAACTATGGCTACACCTTC
>.|TRBV28|TRBJ1-1|.
CASSLYGRVNTEAFF
TGTGCCAGCAGTTTATATGGGAGAGTGAACACTGAAGCTTTCTTT
>.|TRBV24-1|TRBJ1-5|.
CATSDTDSGQPQHF
TGTGCCACCAGTGACACGGACAGCGGTCAGCCCCAGCATTTT
>.|TRBV7-6|TRBJ1-3|.
CASSSGSGNTIYF
TGTGCCAGCAGTTCAGGGTCTGGAAACACCATATATTTT
>.|TRBV2|TRBJ1-4|TRBD1
CASSAHGQGASEKLFF
TGTGCCAGCAGCGCCCACGGACAGGGGGCGAGTGAAAAACTGTTTTTT
>.|TRBV9|TRBJ1-2|.
CASSVGTKNYGYTF
TGTGCCAGCAGCGTAGGGACAAAAAACTATGGCTACACCTTC
>.|TRBV28|TRBJ1-5|TRBD1
CASRSGQRDQPQHF
TGTGCCAGCAGATCGGGACAGCGAGATCAGCCCCAGCATTTT
>.|TRBV2|TRBJ1-2|TRBD1
CASRGGQGSGYTF
TGTGCCAGCAGAGGGGGACAGGGAAGTGGCTACACCTTC
>.|TRBV4-3|TRBJ2-7|.
CASSQGSTGGLALPYEQYF
TGCGCCAGCAGCCAAGGGTCGACAGGGGGACTAGCGCTACCCTACGAGCAGTACTTC
>.|TRBV19|TRBJ1-6|.
CASSIERGARSPLHF
TGTGCCAGTAGTATAGAGCGGGGGGCGCGATCACCCCTCCACTTT
>.|TRBV9|TRBJ1-3|.
CASSPRTGVGNTIYF
TGTGCCAGCAGCCCGCGGACGGGAGTTGGAAACACCATATATTTT
>.|TRBV14|TRBJ2-5|.
CASSQIRVRETQYF
TGTGCCAGCAGCCAGATCAGGGTACGGGAGACCCAGTACTTC
>.|TRBV2|TRBJ1-4|.
CAGQETGDEKLFF
TGTGCCGGTCAGGAGACGGGGGATGAAAAACTGTTTTTT
>.|TRBV5-5|TRBJ1-1|.
CASSFTPGTEAFF
TGTGCCAGCAGCTTTACTCCCGGCACTGAAGCTTTCTTT
>.|TRBV18|TRBJ2-7|.
CASSPPSRAEYEQYF
TGTGCCAGCTCACCACCTTCTCGAGCGGAGTACGAGCAGTACTTC
>.|TRBV30|TRBJ1-2|TRBD1
CAWRAIGTDVFYRYTF
TGTGCCTGGAGAGCCATCGGGACAGACGTTTTCTATCGCTACACCTTC
>.|TRBV5-1|TRBJ1-2|.
CASSLGQNYGYTF
TGCGCCAGCAGCTTGGGTCAGAACTATGGCTACACCTTC
>.|TRBV5-1|TRBJ1-1|.
CASSPSPTVPEAFF
TGCGCCAGCAGCCCCTCTCCCACAGTGCCTGAAGCTTTCTTT
>.|TRBV28|TRBJ1-3|.
CASSSPDSGNTIYF
TGTGCCAGCAGTAGCCCCGACTCTGGAAACACCATATATTTT
>.|TRBV9|TRBJ1-1|.
CASSVRPGGLGEAFF
TGTGCCAGCAGCGTACGGCCCGGGGGATTGGGCGAAGCTTTCTTT
>.|TRBV7-2|TRBJ1-4|.
CASSLVKGANEKLFF
TGTGCCAGCAGCTTAGTAAAGGGGGCTAATGAAAAACTGTTTTTT
>.|TRBV19|TRBJ1-2|.
CASRNGYGYTF
TGTGCCAGTAGAAACGGGTATGGCTACACCTTC
>.|TRBV5-1|TRBJ2-5|.
CASSLFSGNQETQYF
TGCGCCAGCAGCTTGTTTAGCGGAAACCAAGAGACCCAGTACTTC
>.|TRBV11-2|TRBJ2-7|TRBD1
CASSGDRGTPYEQYF
TGTGCCAGCAGCGGGGACAGGGGGACCCCCTACGAGCAGTACTTC
>once|TRBV10-3|TRBJ2-7|TRBD1
CAIRGTVGTSEQYF
TGTGCCATCAGGGGGACAGTAGGGACGTCCGAGCAGTACTTC
>.|TRBV19|TRBJ2-2|TRBD1
CAGRDSHNTGELFF
TGTGCCGGCCGGGACAGCCACAACACCGGGGAGCTGTTTTTT
>.|TRBV7-2|TRBJ2-1|.
CASSLGQYRYNEQFF
TGTGCCAGCAGCCTTGGACAGTATAGGTACAATGAGCAGTTCTTC
>once|TRBV27|TRBJ2-1|TRBD2
CASSLGRVAGGRPFF
TGTGCCAGCAGTTTAGGGCGGGTAGCGGGAGGAAGACCGTTCTTC